This TCR beta chain was observed in a study of blood T cells in healthy people across ages. This CDR3 is 13 amino acids long. V was pared by 5 bases and J by 13 bases, with 11 bases of the junction left unmatched. Germline V gives CDR1 MNHEY, CDR2 SVGAGI. Isolation recovered at least 6 million PBMCs from every sample. Primers used in a second PCR of about 6 to 11 cycles were a sample-barcoded 5' primer and a J-beta primer mix. Each CDR3 protein gets one entry after TCRdb re-called the 5' RACE reads with MiXCR. The table lists about 580,000 distinct CDR3 sequences, roughly 48% of them singletons, with about 22% in the top ten.

The source material was blood. The clonotype comes from a man older than 75 in good health. The rearrangement uses TRBV6-5 and TRBJ2-1, with TRBD1 identical over 7 bases. CDR3 in DNA: TGTGCCAGCAGTGACAGGGTAGGAGAGACCCAGTTCTTC. This translates into CASSDRVGETQFF.